These 9 T cell receptor beta chains were all obtained from the same sample, sequenced in a study of shared clonotypes between healthy human individuals. This table comes from immunoSEQ multiplex PCR, and its TCRdb copy is limited to in-frame clones, with some not included. The sample lists about 960,000 clones, 60% to 85% seen once, with 1.5% in the top ten. The sample taken for sequencing was memory CD4+ T cells sorted from blood. Subset noted: CD45RA-negative fraction. Receptors were obtained from a man between 18 and 29 years old in good health.

This chain joins TRBV7-2 and TRBJ2-4; 13 bases match TRBD2. Trimming took 5 bases from V and 8 from J; bases not matched to a gene: 6. Per germline, CDR1 SGHTA and CDR2 FQGNSA. The CDR3 extends over 15 amino acids. The CDR3: CASSTSGRGFDIQYF. Written as DNA, the CDR3 is TGTGCCAGCAGCACTAGCGGGAGGGGTTTCGACATTCAGTACTTC.

V and J are TRBV18 and TRBJ1-1; maybe TRBD1 (5 bases). Germline loops: CDR1 KGHSH, CDR2 LQKENI. With 3 bases removed from V and 6 bases from J, the gap between germline ends came to 11 bases. This CDR3 is 13 amino acids long. In DNA, the CDR3 is TGTGCCAGCTCACCTCGACCGGGGCCTGAAGCTTTCTTT. As protein: CASSPRPGPEAFF.

This chain uses TRBV15 with TRBJ2-5, with no clear D. CDR3 length: 14 residues. V was clipped by 2 bases and J by 4 bases, with 11 bases between them. The germline V gene encodes CDR1 LNHNV and CDR2 YYDKDF (reference sequence). This CDR3 is CATSRQRASETQYF. The CDR3 DNA follows: TGTGCCACCAGCAGACAACGGGCCTCAGAGACCCAGTACTTC. The complete variable domain, with remaining parts taken from reference TRBV15 and TRBJ2-5, reads DAMVIQNPRYQVTQFGKPVTLSCSQTLNHNVMYWYQQKSSQAPKLLFHYYDKDFNNEADTPDNFQSRRPNTSFCFLDIRSPGLGDTAMYLCATSRQRASETQYFGPGTRLLVL.

V and J are TRBV2 and TRBJ2-1; 13 positions agree with TRBD2. This CDR3 region has 17 residues. CDR1 SNHLY and CDR2 FYNNEI come from the germline V gene. Trimming removed 2 bases from V and 9 bases from J; junction bases left unmatched: 10. CDR3 bases: TGTGCCAGCAGTGAAACCGGCACTAGCGGGAGGGCAGCTGAGCAGTTCTTC. It yields the protein CASSETGTSGRAAEQFF.

The table lists this clone with many counts. The V gene is TRBV2, the J gene TRBJ1-1, with TRBD1 identical over 9 bases. The CDR3 is 14 amino acids. Germline lookup yields CDR1 SNHLY and CDR2 FYNNEI. The J segment lost 0 bases and the V segment lost 7 bases, leaving 3 bases of the junction unmatched. CDR3: CASTGQGMNTEAFF. In DNA form, the CDR3 reads TGTGCCAGCACCGGACAGGGGATGAACACTGAAGCTTTCTTT.

The rearrangement uses TRBV6-1 and TRBJ2-2; no definite D call. Deletions cut 5 bases from V and 5 bases from J, with 9 bases between. The length of the CDR3 is 13 residues. The germline CDR1 and CDR2 sequences are MNHNS and SASEGT. For the CDR3, the DNA is TGTGCCAGCAGTCCCTTTACGACCGGGGAGCTGTTTTTT. Translating it yields CASSPFTTGELFF.

The J gene is TRBJ2-2, the V gene TRBV30, with 7 nucleotides matching TRBD2. V shed 4 bases, J shed 7 bases, and the junction held 9 bases outside the gene matches. Per the germline V gene, CDR1 is GTSNPN and CDR2 is SVGIG (reference sequence). This CDR3 has 14 residues. CDR3: CAWTIGGWNGELFF. CDR3 nucleotides: TGTGCCTGGACTATCGGGGGGTGGAACGGGGAGCTGTTTTTT. The whole variable domain, filled in from reference TRBV30 and TRBJ2-2, reads SQTIHQWPATLVQPVGSPLSLECTVEGTSNPNLYWYRQAAGRGLQLLFYSVGIGQISSEVPQNLSASRPQDRQFILSSKKLLLSDSGFYLCAWTIGGWNGELFFGEGSRLTVL.

The chain recombines TRBV5-1 with TRBJ2-7; 7 bases are a match to TRBD1. J was trimmed by 0 bases and V by 5 bases; bases with no gene match: 8. The germline V gene encodes CDR1 SGHRS and CDR2 YFSETQ. The CDR3 length is 15 residues. The CDR3: CASREQGRTSYEQYF. CDR3 nucleotides: TGCGCCAGCAGGGAACAGGGGCGGACCTCCTACGAGCAGTACTTC.

The rearrangement links TRBV2 to TRBJ2-7; TRBD2 is a possible D gene (5 bases). With 4 bases removed from V and 3 bases from J, the gap between germline ends came to 10 bases. CDR3 length: 13 amino acids. Germline V gene lookup returns CDR1 SNHLY and CDR2 FYNNEI. In nucleotides, the CDR3 is TGTGCCAGCAGTGTTTTGGAGGACTACGAGCAGTACTTC. Its translation is CASSVLEDYEQYF.